This entry features one TCR beta chain sequence. Its antigen is as yet unknown. This same CDR3 is encoded by further DNA sequences in the sample. Sequencing was at deep level. Assay used: immunoSEQ multiplex PCR; TCRdb lists only in-frame clones, some missing. The repertoire includes roughly 590,000 clones, just under 97% of them detected once, and about 0.11% sits in the top ten. The data were obtained in a study of shared clonotypes between healthy human individuals. Germline V gene data show CDR1 as SGHDT and CDR2 as YYEEEE. V was clipped by 4 bases and J by 1 base, with 9 bases between them. This CDR3 has 14 amino acids. Study conclusions and caveats: The four-donor shared clonotypes exceeded non-shared clonotypes in generation probability, with non-shared ones scoring lower.

Naive CD8 isolation took CD45RO-negative cells positively selected for CCR7 and excluded terminally differentiated effector memory CD45RA+ cells. The genes are TRBV5-6 and TRBJ1-3, with D possibly TRBD1 on 6 matching bases. This TCR came from a woman under 40 in good health. Material: naive CD8+ T cells sorted from blood. CDR3 DNA sequence: TGTGCCAGCAGCCTGAGGGGGTCTGGAAACACCATATATTTT. Its translation: CASSLRGSGNTIYF.